These 10 T cell receptor beta chains came from one sample sequenced in a study of PD-1 blockade in classical Hodgkin lymphoma (dated by TCRdb to the early 2020s). The time point label on this specimen signifies: cycle 1 day 1 (C1D1), immediately before nivolumab initiation. All trial patients had relapsed after autologous stem cell transplantation, with cohorts A, B and C differing in prior brentuximab vedotin exposure. Library method: the immunoSEQ multiplex PCR assay. In its TCRdb copy, this immuneACCESS table keeps in-frame sequences only and misses some clones. Where compared with another copy, unresolved V genes explain less than half of these, and the others have no known cause. The sample yields 23,000 or so clones; over 70% were counted once. The ten largest clones capture approximately 6.7% of the sample. Specimen: peripheral blood mononuclear cells (PBMCs), collected at baseline. The receptors originated from a human donor with classical Hodgkin lymphoma.

The V call is TRBV28, the J call TRBJ2-5; TRBD1 agrees at 7 bases. Germline CDR1 MDHEN, CDR2 SYDVKM. J gave up 5 bases and V 6 bases, and 6 bases lay outside the gene matches. The CDR3 covers 13 residues. The CDR3 sequence: CASRTTGHETQYF. The CDR3 nucleotides are TGTGCCAGCAGGACGACAGGGCATGAGACCCAGTACTTC. The full variable domain, completed using reference TRBV28 and TRBJ2-5, is DVKVTQSSRYLVKRTGEKVFLECVQDMDHENMFWYRQDPGLGLRLIYFSYDVKMKEKGDIPEGYSVSREKKERFSLILESASTNQTSMYLCASRTTGHETQYFGPGTRLLVL.

V usage is TRBV6-5 and J usage is TRBJ2-7; possible D gene TRBD1, 6 bases. The CDR3 spans 13 residues. Germline loops: CDR1 MNHEY, CDR2 SVGAGI. The V and J ends lost 7 bases and 3 bases respectively, with 13 bases between them. CDR3 amino acids: CASTQGQSYEQYF. The CDR3 nucleotides are TGTGCCAGCACCCAGGGACAAAGCTACGAGCAGTACTTC.

The sample holds a few counts of this clone. The CDR3 spells CASSLAGPDLYGYTF. The CDR3 bases are TGTGCCAGCAGCTTGGCCGGACCTGACCTCTATGGCTACACCTTC. The chain has TRBV7-9 and TRBJ1-2; D gene unclear. The length of the CDR3 is 15 residues. Trimming pared 3 bases from V and 4 bases from J, leaving 15 bases between. Per the germline V gene, CDR1 is SEHNR and CDR2 is FQNEAQ (reference sequence).

The chain uses TRBV7-8 and TRBJ2-7; 8 bases are shared with TRBD1. V trimming: 3 bases; J trimming: 1 base; junction bases outside the gene matches: 2. CDR3 length: 14 residues. Looked up from germline, CDR1 is SGHVS and CDR2 is FQNEAQ. The CDR3 loop is CASSFGTGSYEQYF. The CDR3 DNA reads TGTGCCAGCAGCTTCGGGACAGGATCCTACGAGCAGTACTTC.

This rearrangement joins TRBV15 to TRBJ2-7; the match to TRBD2 covers 8 bases. The junction had 7 bases not matched to a gene; V was cut back by 3 bases and J by 0 bases. Germline assignment: CDR1 LNHNV and CDR2 YYDKDF (reference sequence). There are 16 residues in the CDR3. CDR3 DNA sequence: TGTGCCACCAGCAGGATAGGACTAGCCGACTCCTACGAGCAGTACTTC. Its protein is CATSRIGLADSYEQYF.

The chain couples TRBV7-8 to TRBJ2-5; D ambiguous. The CDR3 runs to 13 residues. The germline V gene encodes CDR1 SGHVS and CDR2 FQNEAQ. V lost 5 bases to trimming and J lost 3 bases, with 10 bases between them. The CDR3 bases are TGTGCCAGCAGCCCCCCAAGGGAAGAGACCCAGTACTTC. Protein sequence: CASSPPREETQYF.

This chain links TRBV5-4 with TRBJ2-4; TRBD1 matches at 8 bases. The trim removed 1 base at V and 3 bases at J, leaving 6 bases unmatched. The CDR3 length is 16 residues. The germline gives CDR1 SGHNT, CDR2 YYREEE (reference sequence). For the CDR3, the DNA is TGTGCCAGCAGCTTGCGACAGGGGTATGGCAAAAACATTCAGTACTTC. Protein: CASSLRQGYGKNIQYF.

The chain links TRBV5-1 to TRBJ2-5; a weak D match, TRBD1 (5 bases). The germline V gene encodes CDR1 SGHRS and CDR2 YFSETQ. V lost 2 bases and J 6 bases, leaving 11 bases between the germline ends. The length of the CDR3 is 13 residues. The chain's CDR3 is CASSLRGGQTQYF. Written as DNA, the CDR3 is TGCGCCAGCAGCTTAAGGGGCGGACAGACCCAGTACTTC.

The chain combines TRBV6-1 with TRBJ2-3, with 8 bases matching TRBD2. With V trimmed by 3 bases and J by 0 bases, 5 bases remained unmatched. The CDR3 has 16 amino acids. Germline V gene data show CDR1 as MNHNS and CDR2 as SASEGT. Here the CDR3 reads CASSDGGGRSTDTQYF. Written as DNA, the CDR3 is TGTGCCAGCAGTGATGGCGGGGGGAGAAGCACAGATACGCAGTATTTT.

A few counts support this clone. The chain recombines TRBV27 with TRBJ1-6; D uncertain. Trimming took off 8 bases at V and 7 bases at J, with 9 bases between the two ends. The CDR3 is made up of 12 amino acids. The germline V gene has CDR1 MNHEY and CDR2 SMNVEV (reference sequence). The CDR3 nucleotides read TGTGCCAGCTCATGGGCAAATTCACCCCTCCACTTT. The encoded protein is CASSWANSPLHF.